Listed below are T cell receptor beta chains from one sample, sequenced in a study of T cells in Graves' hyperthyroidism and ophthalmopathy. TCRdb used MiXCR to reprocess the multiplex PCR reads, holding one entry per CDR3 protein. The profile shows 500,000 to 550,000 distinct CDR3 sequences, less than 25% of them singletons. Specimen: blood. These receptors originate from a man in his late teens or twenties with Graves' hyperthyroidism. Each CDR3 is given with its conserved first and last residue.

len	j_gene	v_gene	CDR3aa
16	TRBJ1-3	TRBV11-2	CASSLVGRGSGNTIYF
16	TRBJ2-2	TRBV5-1	CASSSAGTVNTGELFF
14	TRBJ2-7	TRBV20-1	CSATGTSGRYEQYF
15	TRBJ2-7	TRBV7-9	CAISPFGGDRYEQYF
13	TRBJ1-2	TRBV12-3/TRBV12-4	CASRQGQGGGYTF
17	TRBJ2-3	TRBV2	CASSEAMGLTHTDTQYF
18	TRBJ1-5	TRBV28	CASSFYGQGAIFSQPQHF
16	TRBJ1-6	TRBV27	CASSSSGPSYNSPLHF
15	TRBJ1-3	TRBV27	CASSSPRAGGNTIYF
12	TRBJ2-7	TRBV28	CASSGVEYEQYF